This T cell receptor (beta chain) came from a study of T-cell memory formation after mild COVID-19. Study conclusions and caveats: Second-wave clones that peaked on day 37 lacked confirmed SARS-CoV-2 specificity.

V dropped 4 bases and J dropped 2 bases, with 12 bases sitting between them. This CDR3 contains 15 residues. Germline V gene lookup returns CDR1 SGHVS and CDR2 FQNEAQ. TCRdb re-called the 5' RACE reads through MiXCR, storing one row per CDR3 protein. Among 350,000 or so distinct CDR3 sequences listed, approximately 12% were seen once. There are a few counts of this clonotype. Antigen specificity is unknown. The sequence was obtained from a man aged 18 to 30 who had mild COVID-19 (a few samples of this study predate the infection). Cell type and time point are not known. This rearrangement joins TRBV7-8 to TRBJ2-1, with no clear D. Source material: PBMCs or a T cell subset sorted from them (not recorded which). The CDR3 nucleotides are TGTGCCAGCAGCTCACTGGATGCCACCTACAATGAGCAGTTCTTC. Protein sequence: CASSSLDATYNEQFF.